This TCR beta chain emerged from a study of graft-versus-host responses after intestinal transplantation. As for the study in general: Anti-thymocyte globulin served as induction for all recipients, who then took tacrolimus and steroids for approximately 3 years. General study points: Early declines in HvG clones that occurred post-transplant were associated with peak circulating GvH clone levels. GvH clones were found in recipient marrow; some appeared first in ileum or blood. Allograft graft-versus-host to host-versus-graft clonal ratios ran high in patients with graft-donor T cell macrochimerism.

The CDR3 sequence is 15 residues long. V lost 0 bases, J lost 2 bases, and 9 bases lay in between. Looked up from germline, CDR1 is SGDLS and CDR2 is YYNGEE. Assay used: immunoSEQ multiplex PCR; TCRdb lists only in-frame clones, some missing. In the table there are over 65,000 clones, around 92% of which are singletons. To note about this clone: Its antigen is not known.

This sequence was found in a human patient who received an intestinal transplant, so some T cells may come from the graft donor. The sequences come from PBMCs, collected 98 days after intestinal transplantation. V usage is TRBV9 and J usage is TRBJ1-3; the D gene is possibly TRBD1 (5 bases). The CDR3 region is CASSVAGGTGNTIYF. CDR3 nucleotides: TGTGCCAGCAGCGTAGCTGGGGGTACTGGAAACACCATATATTTT. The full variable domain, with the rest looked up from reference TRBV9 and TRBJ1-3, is DSGVTQTPKHLITATGQRVTLRCSPRSGDLSVYWYQQSLDQGLQFLIQYYNGEERAKGNILERFSAQQFPDLHSELNLSSLELGDSALYFCASSVAGGTGNTIYFGEGSWLTVV.